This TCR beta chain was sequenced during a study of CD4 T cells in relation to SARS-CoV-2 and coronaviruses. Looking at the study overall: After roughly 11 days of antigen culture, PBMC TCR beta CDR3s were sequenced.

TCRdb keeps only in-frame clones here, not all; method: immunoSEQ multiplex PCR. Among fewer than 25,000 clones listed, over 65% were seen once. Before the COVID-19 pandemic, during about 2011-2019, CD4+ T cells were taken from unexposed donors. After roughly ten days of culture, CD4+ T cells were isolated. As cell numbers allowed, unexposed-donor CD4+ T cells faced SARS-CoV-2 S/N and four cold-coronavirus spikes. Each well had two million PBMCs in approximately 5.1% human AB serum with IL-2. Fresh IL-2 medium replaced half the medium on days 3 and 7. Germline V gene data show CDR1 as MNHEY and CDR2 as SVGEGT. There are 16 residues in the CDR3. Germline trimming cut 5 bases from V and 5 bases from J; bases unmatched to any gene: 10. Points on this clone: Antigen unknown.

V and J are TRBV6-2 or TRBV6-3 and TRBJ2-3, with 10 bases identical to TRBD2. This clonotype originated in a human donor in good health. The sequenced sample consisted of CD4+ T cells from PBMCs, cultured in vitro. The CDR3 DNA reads TGTGCCAGCAGTGCAGCCGAGACTAGCGGGTTAGATACGCAGTATTTT. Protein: CASSAAETSGLDTQYF.